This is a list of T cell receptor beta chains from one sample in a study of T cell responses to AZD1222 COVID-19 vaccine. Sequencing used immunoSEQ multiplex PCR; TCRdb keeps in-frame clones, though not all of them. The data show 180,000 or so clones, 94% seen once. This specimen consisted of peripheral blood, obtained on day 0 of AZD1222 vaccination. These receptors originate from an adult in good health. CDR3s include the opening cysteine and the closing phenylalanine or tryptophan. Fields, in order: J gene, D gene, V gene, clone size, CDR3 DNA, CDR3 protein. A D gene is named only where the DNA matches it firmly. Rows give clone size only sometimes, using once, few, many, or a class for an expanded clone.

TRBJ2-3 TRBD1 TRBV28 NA TGTGCCATCGCGACAGGGGCTCGGGATACGCAGTATTTT CAIATGARDTQYF
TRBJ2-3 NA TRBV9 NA TGTGCCAGCAGCCCCGGGTTTGGAGTGGGGACAGATACGCAGTATTTT CASSPGFGVGTDTQYF
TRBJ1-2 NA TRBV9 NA TGTGCCAGCAGCGTCACTGATCAGGGAAATGGCTACACCTTC CASSVTDQGNGYTF
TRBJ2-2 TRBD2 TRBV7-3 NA TGTGCCAGCAGCTCCGCCTGGTGGCGGGAGGTAACCGGGGAGCTGTTTTTT CASSSAWWREVTGELFF
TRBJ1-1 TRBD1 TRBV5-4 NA TGTGCCAGCAGCTCCCCTGGACAGGGAGCGAACACTGAAGCTTTCTTT CASSSPGQGANTEAFF
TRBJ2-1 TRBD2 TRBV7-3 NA TGTGCCAGCAGTAGAGTAGCGGGAGACAATGAGCAGTTCTTC CASSRVAGDNEQFF
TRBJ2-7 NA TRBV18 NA TGTGCCAGCTCAGCATCCTACGAGCAGTACTTC CASSASYEQYF
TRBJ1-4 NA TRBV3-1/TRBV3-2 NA TGTGCCAGCAGCCAAGTGGTGACACGGGGTGAAAAACTGTTTTTT CASSQVVTRGEKLFF
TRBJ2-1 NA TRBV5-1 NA TGCGCCAGCAGCTTAACCCGAATGGGGGCAGTTTTGAATGAGCAGTTCTTC CASSLTRMGAVLNEQFF
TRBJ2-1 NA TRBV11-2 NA TGTGCCAGCAGCTATCATGGGGAAAATGAGCAGTTCTTC CASSYHGENEQFF
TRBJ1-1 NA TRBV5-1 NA TGCGCCAGCAGCCCCGACAGGTGGAACACTGAAGCTTTCTTT CASSPDRWNTEAFF
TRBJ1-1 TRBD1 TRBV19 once TGTGCCAGTAGTATAGGGACAGGGCGCGCTGAAGCTTTCTTT CASSIGTGRAEAFF
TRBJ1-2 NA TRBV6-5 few TGTGCCAGCAGCCCCTCGGGGGCCTTGCAAGGCTACACCTTC CASSPSGALQGYTF
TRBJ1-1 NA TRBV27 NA TGTGCCAGCAACTCGCAGGGGAGGGGTGAAGCTTTCTTT CASNSQGRGEAFF
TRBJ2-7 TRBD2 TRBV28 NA TGTGCCAGCAGTTTCCCGGGGGGAGGGTCCTACGAGCAGTACTTC CASSFPGGGSYEQYF
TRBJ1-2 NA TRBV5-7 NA TGTGCCAGCAGCTTGGGTCCACGCTATGGCTACACCTTC CASSLGPRYGYTF
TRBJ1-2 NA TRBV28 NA TGTGCCAGCAGTTTAAATACAGCTAACTATGGCTACACCTTC CASSLNTANYGYTF
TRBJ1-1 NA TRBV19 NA TGTGCCAGTAGTCAAGGGTGGGGAGACGCTTTCTTT CASSQGWGDAFF
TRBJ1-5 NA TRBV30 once TGTGCCTGGAGTGTATTCCCAAATCAGCCCCAGCATTTT CAWSVFPNQPQHF
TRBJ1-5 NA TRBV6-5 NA TGTGCCAGCAGTCGACACGGTAGCAATCAGCCCCAGCATTTT CASSRHGSNQPQHF
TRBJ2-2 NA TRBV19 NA TGTGCCAGTAGCATCCCTGACAGATACACCGGGGAGCTGTTTTTT CASSIPDRYTGELFF
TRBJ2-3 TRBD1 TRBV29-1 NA TGCAGCGTTGTTCTGAGAAATGACAGGGCCGCAGATACGCAGTATTTT CSVVLRNDRAADTQYF
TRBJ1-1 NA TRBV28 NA TGTGCCAGCAGTTTAACCCACACTGAAGCTTTCTTT CASSLTHTEAFF
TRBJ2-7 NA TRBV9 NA TGTGCCAGCAGCGTAGACCCCTCCTACGAGCAGTACTTC CASSVDPSYEQYF
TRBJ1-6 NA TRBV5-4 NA TGTGCCAGCAGCTTGTTTGGGGGAAGCGCGGCTTCACCCCTCCACTTT CASSLFGGSAASPLHF
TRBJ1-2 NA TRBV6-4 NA TGTGCCAGCAGTGAAGGACAATTCTATGGCTACACCTTC CASSEGQFYGYTF
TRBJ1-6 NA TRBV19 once TGTGCCAGTAGACAGGGTCTGACACCCCTCCACTTT CASRQGLTPLHF
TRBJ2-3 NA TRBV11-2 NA TGTGCCAGCAGGGATTACGGGAATGGGGGCACAGATACGCAGTATTTT CASRDYGNGGTDTQYF
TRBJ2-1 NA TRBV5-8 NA TGTGCCAGCAGCATCGACTCCCGAAATGAGCAGTTCTTC CASSIDSRNEQFF